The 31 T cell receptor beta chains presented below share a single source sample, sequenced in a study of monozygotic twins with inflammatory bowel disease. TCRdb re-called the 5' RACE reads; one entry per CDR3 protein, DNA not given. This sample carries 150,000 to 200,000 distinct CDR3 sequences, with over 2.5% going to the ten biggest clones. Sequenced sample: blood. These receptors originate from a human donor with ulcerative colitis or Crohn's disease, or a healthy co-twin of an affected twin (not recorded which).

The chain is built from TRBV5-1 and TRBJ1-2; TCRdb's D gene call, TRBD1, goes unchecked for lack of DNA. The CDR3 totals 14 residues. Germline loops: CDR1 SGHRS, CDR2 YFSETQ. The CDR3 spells CASSLDQGTYGYTF.

CDR3 region: CSASGIYIEQFF. The chain carries TRBV20-1 and TRBJ2-1. The CDR3 covers 12 residues. The germline V gene encodes CDR1 DFQATT and CDR2 SNEGSKA (reference sequence).

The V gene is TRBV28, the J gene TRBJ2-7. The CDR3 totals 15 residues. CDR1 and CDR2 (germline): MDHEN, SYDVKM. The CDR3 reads CASSLSSGSLDEQYF.

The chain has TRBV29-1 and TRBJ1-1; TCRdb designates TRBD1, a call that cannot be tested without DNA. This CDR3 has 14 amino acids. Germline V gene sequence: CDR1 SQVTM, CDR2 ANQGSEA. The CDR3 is CSVAGGTVVTEAFF.

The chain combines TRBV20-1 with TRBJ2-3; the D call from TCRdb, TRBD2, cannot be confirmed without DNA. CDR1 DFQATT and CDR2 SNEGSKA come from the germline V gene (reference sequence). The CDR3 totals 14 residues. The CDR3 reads CSARLAGRTDTQYF.

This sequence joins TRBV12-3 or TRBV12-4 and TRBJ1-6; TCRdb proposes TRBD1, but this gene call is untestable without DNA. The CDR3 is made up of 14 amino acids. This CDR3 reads CASSLRTGNSPLHF.

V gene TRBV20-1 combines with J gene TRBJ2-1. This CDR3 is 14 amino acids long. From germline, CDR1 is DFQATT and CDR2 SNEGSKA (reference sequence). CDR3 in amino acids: CSAREHAMVNEQFF.

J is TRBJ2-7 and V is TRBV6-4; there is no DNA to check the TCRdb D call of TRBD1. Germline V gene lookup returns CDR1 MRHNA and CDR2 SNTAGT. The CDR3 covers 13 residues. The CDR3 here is CASSMGQGLEQYF.

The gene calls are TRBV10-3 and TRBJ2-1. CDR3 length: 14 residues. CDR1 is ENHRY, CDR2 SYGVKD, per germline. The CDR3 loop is CATQSGSSYNEQFF.

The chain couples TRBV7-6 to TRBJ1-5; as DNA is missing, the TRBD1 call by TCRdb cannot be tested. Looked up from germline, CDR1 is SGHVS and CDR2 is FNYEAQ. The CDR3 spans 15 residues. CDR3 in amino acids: CASSLDHGGNQPQHF.

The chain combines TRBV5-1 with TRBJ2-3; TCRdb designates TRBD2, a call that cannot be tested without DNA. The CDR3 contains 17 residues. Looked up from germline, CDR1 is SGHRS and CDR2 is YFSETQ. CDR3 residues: CASSLGLAGDSTDTQYF.

CDR3 sequence reads: CSARAGTARTDTQYF. The rearrangement uses TRBV20-1 and TRBJ2-3; TCRdb outputs TRBD1, but without DNA this stays unchecked. This CDR3 spans 15 amino acids. The V gene's germline CDR1 is DFQATT and CDR2 SNEGSKA (reference sequence).

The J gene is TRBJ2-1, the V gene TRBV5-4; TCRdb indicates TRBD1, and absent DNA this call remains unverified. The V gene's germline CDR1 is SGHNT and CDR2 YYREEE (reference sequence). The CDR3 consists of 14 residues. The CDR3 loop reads CASSSDRMGGEQFF.

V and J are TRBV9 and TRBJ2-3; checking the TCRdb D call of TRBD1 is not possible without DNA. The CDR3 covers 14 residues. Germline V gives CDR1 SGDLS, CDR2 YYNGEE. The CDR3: CASTRGLETDTQYF.

The CDR3 is CATTSSSSYNEQFF. The chain recombines TRBV10-3 with TRBJ2-1; TCRdb designates TRBD2, a call that cannot be tested without DNA. CDR3 size: 14 residues. CDR1 and CDR2 (germline): ENHRY, SYGVKD.

The CDR3 here is CAISGGSPMGNEQFF. This chain joins TRBV10-3 and TRBJ2-1; TCRdb's D call, TRBD2, is unchecked because there is no DNA. Germline loops: CDR1 ENHRY, CDR2 SYGVKD. There are 15 residues in the CDR3.

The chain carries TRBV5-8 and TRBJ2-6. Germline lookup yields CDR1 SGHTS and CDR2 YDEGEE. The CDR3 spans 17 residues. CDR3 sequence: CASSLPLGLRGANVLTF.

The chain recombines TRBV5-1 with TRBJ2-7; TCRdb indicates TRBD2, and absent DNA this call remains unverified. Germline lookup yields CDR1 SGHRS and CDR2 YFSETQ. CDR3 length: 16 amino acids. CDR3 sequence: CASSFQSGTSNYEQYF.

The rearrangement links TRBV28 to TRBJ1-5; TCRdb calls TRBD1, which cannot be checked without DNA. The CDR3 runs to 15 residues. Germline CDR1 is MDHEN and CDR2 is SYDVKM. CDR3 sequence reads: CASSLRQGGAQPQHF.

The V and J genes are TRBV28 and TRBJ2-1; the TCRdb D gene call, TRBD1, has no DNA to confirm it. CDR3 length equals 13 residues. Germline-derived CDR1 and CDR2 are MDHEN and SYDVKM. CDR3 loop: CASSSRAFNEQFF.

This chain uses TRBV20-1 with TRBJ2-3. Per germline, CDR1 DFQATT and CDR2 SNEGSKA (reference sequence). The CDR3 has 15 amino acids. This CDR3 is CSASILAGSTDTQYF.

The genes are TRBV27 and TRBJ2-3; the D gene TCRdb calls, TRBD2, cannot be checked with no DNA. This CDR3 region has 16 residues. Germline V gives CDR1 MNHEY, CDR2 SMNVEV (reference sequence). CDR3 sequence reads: CASSPPGLAVDLTQYF.

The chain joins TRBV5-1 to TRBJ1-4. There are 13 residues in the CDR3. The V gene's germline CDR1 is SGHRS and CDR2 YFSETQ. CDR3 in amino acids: CASSLVSYEKLFF.

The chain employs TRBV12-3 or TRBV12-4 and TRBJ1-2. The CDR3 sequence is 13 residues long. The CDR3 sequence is CASSLFGDTGYTF.

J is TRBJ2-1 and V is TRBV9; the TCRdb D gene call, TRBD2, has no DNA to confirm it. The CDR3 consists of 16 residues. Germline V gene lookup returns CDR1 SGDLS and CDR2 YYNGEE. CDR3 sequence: CASSVGPAGAYNEQFF. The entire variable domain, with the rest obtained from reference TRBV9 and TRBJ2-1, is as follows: DSGVTQTPKHLITATGQRVTLRCSPRSGDLSVYWYQQSLDQGLQFLIQYYNGEERAKGNILERFSAQQFPDLHSELNLSSLELGDSALYFCASSVGPAGAYNEQFFGPGTRLTVL.

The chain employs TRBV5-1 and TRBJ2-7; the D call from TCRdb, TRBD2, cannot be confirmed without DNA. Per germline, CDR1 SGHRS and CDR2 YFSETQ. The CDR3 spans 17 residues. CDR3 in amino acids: CASSLGTRASGSYEQYF.

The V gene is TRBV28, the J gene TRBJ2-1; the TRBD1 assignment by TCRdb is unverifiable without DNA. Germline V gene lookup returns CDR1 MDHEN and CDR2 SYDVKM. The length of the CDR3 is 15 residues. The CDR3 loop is CASSLQGLSYNEQFF.

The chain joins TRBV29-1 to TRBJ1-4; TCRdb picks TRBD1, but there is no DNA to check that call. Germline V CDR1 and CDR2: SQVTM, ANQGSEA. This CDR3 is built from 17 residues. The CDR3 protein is CSVVGTGASATNEKLFF.

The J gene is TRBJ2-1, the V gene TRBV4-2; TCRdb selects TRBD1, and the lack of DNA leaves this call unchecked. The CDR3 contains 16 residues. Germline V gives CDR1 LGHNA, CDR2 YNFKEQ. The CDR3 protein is CASSQYRQTDYNEQFF.

CDR3 loop: CASTRRRTYEQYF. The V and J genes are TRBV6-2 or TRBV6-3 and TRBJ2-7; TCRdb outputs TRBD1, but without DNA this stays unchecked. CDR1 and CDR2 (germline): MNHEY, SVGEGT. This CDR3 region has 13 residues.

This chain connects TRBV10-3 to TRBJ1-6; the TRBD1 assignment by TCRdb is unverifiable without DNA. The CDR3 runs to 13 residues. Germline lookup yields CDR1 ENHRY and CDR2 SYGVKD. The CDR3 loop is CANGDGTNSPLHF.